The following is a T cell receptor beta chain sequence with its context. Its antigen is not identified. The record originates from a study of Ad26.COV2.S vaccination and SARS-CoV-2 variants. About the study: By the intramuscular route, Ad26.COV2.S was given once, or twice 56 days apart. Study conclusions and caveats: Vaccine and placebo recipients had similar non-spike TCR breadth.

TCRdb's table, derived via immunoSEQ multiplex PCR, lists solely in-frame clones and lacks some. The sample records fewer than 800,000 clones, around 92% being singletons. From germline, CDR1 is SQVTM and CDR2 ANQGSEA. The CDR3 spans 13 residues. The V gene end was trimmed by 6 bases and the J gene end by 7 bases; junction bases not matched to a gene: 6. The treatment was: 15 to 20 received Ad26.COV2.S at low or high dose, single or two shots; 5 received placebo; per-sample allocation not given. Collection of samples fell on day 63 after the first vaccine or placebo injection. The TCR originated in a person between 18 and 59 years old who received the Ad26.COV2.S COVID-19 vaccine or a placebo. The sequencing here drew on peripheral blood, taken in a trial of Ad26.COV2.S vaccine versus placebo. The rearrangement uses TRBV29-1 and TRBJ1-4; 9 bases map to TRBD1. CDR3 nucleotide sequence: TGCAGCGTCCTGGGACAGGGCAGTGAAAAACTGTTTTTT. Its protein is CSVLGQGSEKLFF. The full variable domain, rest sourced from reference TRBV29-1 and TRBJ1-4, is SAVISQKPSRDICQRGTSLTIQCQVDSQVTMMFWYRQQPGQSLTLIATANQGSEATYESGFVIDKFPISRPNLTFSTLTVSNMSPEDSSIYLCSVLGQGSEKLFFGSGTQLSVL.